This TCR beta chain was sequenced in a study of tumor-infiltrating lymphocytes in primary liver carcinoma. Whole-study context: Patients had primary liver carcinoma treated by surgical resection. Productive TCRbeta reads per sample were roughly 3.5 to 8 million, not differing by tissue.

Germline DNA was also extracted, with blood RNA taken from unsorted whole blood. Patients showed chronic HBV infection and an absence of prior treatment. CDR3 length: 14 amino acids. CDR1 is MGHRA, CDR2 YSYEKL, per germline. Priming with a constant-region primer yielded TCR beta cDNA from 450 to 550 ng total RNA. For TCR beta, libraries were produced by three nested multiplex PCR rounds using slightly modified ARM-PCR. The first two PCR rounds used TRBV1-TRBV30 forward primers with a C-beta reverse primer, about 10 cycles each. TCRdb re-called the multiplex PCR reads through MiXCR, storing one row per CDR3 protein. The sample yields about 350,000 distinct CDR3 sequences, about 61% seen once. Regarding this clonotype: The junction differs from germline at one of its ends, possibly a read error.

Sequenced input: peripheral blood. This clonotype was sampled from a man between 40 and 49 years old with primary liver carcinoma and hepatitis B virus infection. The chain couples TRBV4-1 to TRBJ1-2, with 11 positions matching TRBD1. CDR3 nucleotide sequence: TGCGCCAGGAGCCGAGGGACAGGGGGTTATGGCTACACCTTC. The encoded protein is CARSRGTGGYGYTF.